Detailed here is one TCR beta chain. Germline CDR1 reads SGHTA; CDR2 reads FQGNSA. The ends lost 5 bases at V and 8 bases at J; junction bases unmatched: 6. The CDR3 extends over 14 amino acids. These data originate in a study of shared clonotypes between healthy human individuals. Sequenced by immunoSEQ multiplex PCR; TCRdb stores in-frame clones only, minus some. The sample has around 700,000 clones, roughly 70% seen once; the top ten hold less than 2%. The V and J genes are TRBV7-2 and TRBJ1-4; 9 bases line up with TRBD1. The TCR originated in a woman aged 25 to 45 in good health. Sequenced material: memory CD4+ T cells sorted from blood. Subset specified: CD45RA-negative fraction. The CDR3 sequence: CASSHGQGKEKLFF. The CDR3, as DNA: TGTGCCAGCAGCCACGGACAGGGGAAAGAAAAACTGTTTTTT.